A single sample is the source of the 29 T cell receptor beta chains below, sequenced in a study of blood T cell repertoires in COVID-19. Some clones are missing from TCRdb's copy, which holds only in-frame ones; the method was immunoSEQ multiplex PCR. The repertoire holds about 110,000 clones, with about three quarters as singletons. The specimen was peripheral blood. The receptors come from a man in his 70s with acute or convalescent COVID-19.

This clone was detected only a few times. This chain joins TRBV5-1 and TRBJ2-2, with D unresolved. V lost 0 bases, J lost 5 bases, and 11 bases lay in between. Germline CDR1 reads SGHRS; CDR2 reads YFSETQ. This CDR3 comprises 15 residues. The CDR3, as DNA: TGCGCCAGCAGCTTGGCACTAACGGATACCGGGGAGCTGTTTTTT. It specifies CASSLALTDTGELFF.

V gene TRBV7-3 combines with J gene TRBJ2-1; 9 nucleotides agree with TRBD2. Losses at the gene ends were 2 bases for V and 4 bases for J; bases not matched to a gene: 3. Per germline, CDR1 SGHTA and CDR2 FQGTGA. The CDR3 has 15 residues. The CDR3 DNA sequence: TGTGCCAGCAGCTTAGCTAGCGGGGAGTACAATGAGCAGTTCTTC. Amino acids: CASSLASGEYNEQFF.

J is TRBJ1-5 and V is TRBV18, with a possible D match to TRBD1 (6 bases). V dropped 3 bases and J dropped 0 bases, with 9 bases sitting between them. The CDR3 runs to 15 residues. The germline V gene has CDR1 KGHSH and CDR2 LQKENI. CDR3 amino acids: CASSPYRDSNQPQHF. As DNA, the CDR3 is TGTGCCAGCTCACCGTACAGGGATAGCAATCAGCCCCAGCATTTT.

V usage is TRBV9 and J usage is TRBJ2-2, with 7 bases identical to TRBD1. The CDR3 spans 18 residues. CDR1 SGDLS and CDR2 YYNGEE come from the germline V gene. Trimming removed 3 bases from V and 0 bases from J; junction bases left unmatched: 11. The CDR3 loop is CASSARRWDSPNTGELFF. CDR3 nucleotides: TGTGCCAGCAGCGCACGACGCTGGGACAGTCCGAACACCGGGGAGCTGTTTTTT.

The table lists this clone with a count of one. This chain joins TRBV11-2 and TRBJ2-1; 12 bases fit TRBD2. With 4 bases clipped from V and 6 bases from J, the junction kept 7 bases outside the gene matches. Germline CDR1 SGHAT, CDR2 FQNNGV. The CDR3 spans 16 residues. Here the CDR3 reads CASSYRLAGELNEQFF. The CDR3 region has the DNA TGTGCCAGCAGCTATAGACTAGCGGGGGAGCTCAATGAGCAGTTCTTC.

The chain has TRBV5-4 and TRBJ1-1, with D possibly matching TRBD1 (5 bases). Trimming removed 4 bases from V and 0 bases from J, with 13 bases in between. CDR1 is SGHNT, CDR2 YYREEE, per germline (reference sequence). This CDR3 is 15 amino acids long. CDR3 nucleotide sequence: TGTGCCAGCAGCCCCGGGGGGGAGTTGAACACTGAAGCTTTCTTT. Amino acids: CASSPGGELNTEAFF.

The chain couples TRBV19 to TRBJ1-5, with D perhaps TRBD1 (6 bases). Trimming took off 0 bases at V and 9 bases at J, with 15 bases between the two ends. In germline, CDR1 is LNHDA, CDR2 SQIVND (reference sequence). This CDR3 is 15 amino acids long. The CDR3 nucleotides are TGTGCCAGTAGTATAGAACAGGGACGATTTCGGCCCCAGCATTTT. The encoded protein is CASSIEQGRFRPQHF.

For this clone: Compared with germline, one end of the junction differs, possibly owing to a read error. The J gene is TRBJ1-3, the V gene TRBV18; 9 nucleotides match TRBD1. The V gene's germline CDR1 is KGHSH and CDR2 LQKENI. The CDR3 is 15 amino acids. CDR3 in DNA: TGTGCCAGCTCGCCGGGACAGGGTTCTGGGAACACCATATATTTT. Protein product: CASSPGQGSGNTIYF.

The genes are TRBV5-1 and TRBJ1-1; a possible D gene is TRBD1 (6 bases). In germline, CDR1 is SGHRS, CDR2 YFSETQ. The CDR3 has 16 amino acids. Trimming cost V 0 bases and J 3 bases, with 15 bases left between them. The DNA for the CDR3 is TGCGCCAGCAGCTTGGGACAGCTGGGGGCCTACACTGAAGCTTTCTTT. Protein product: CASSLGQLGAYTEAFF. The full variable domain, completed using reference TRBV5-1 and TRBJ1-1, is KAGVTQTPRYLIKTRGQQVTLSCSPISGHRSVSWYQQTPGQGLQFLFEYFSETQRNKGNFPGRFSGRQFSNSRSEMNVSTLELGDSALYLCASSLGQLGAYTEAFFGQGTRLTVV.

The chain has TRBV6-5 and TRBJ1-2; TRBD1 matches 7 bases. V dropped 0 bases and J dropped 4; count of bases not matched to a gene: 8. CDR1 is MNHEY and CDR2 is SVGAGI in the germline V gene. The CDR3 runs 16 residues. CDR3 coding DNA: TGTGCCAGCAGTTACTCGCGGACAGGAAACTCCTATGGCTACACCTTC. Translating gives CASSYSRTGNSYGYTF.

V usage is TRBV5-6 and J usage is TRBJ1-2; weak D call: TRBD1 (6 bases). CDR1 and CDR2 from the germline V gene are SGHDT and YYEEEE. The CDR3 has 15 amino acids. Trimming left V 1 base short and J 4 bases short, with 14 bases between. CDR3 DNA sequence: TGTGCCAGCAGCTTGAAAGGTACAGGGACCTATGGCTACACCTTC. Translation: CASSLKGTGTYGYTF.

V gene TRBV6-5 combines with J gene TRBJ2-1, with 11 bases identical to TRBD2. The CDR3 covers 16 residues. Germline trimming cut 6 bases from V and 3 bases from J; bases unmatched to any gene: 7. In germline, CDR1 is MNHEY, CDR2 SVGAGI. The CDR3 DNA sequence: TGTGCCAGCAGCTACACTAGCGGGGGTTACTACAATGAGCAGTTCTTC. Amino acids: CASSYTSGGYYNEQFF.

The count of this clone is one. The J gene is TRBJ2-2, the V gene TRBV5-1; the D is unclear. CDR1 is SGHRS, CDR2 YFSETQ, per germline. This CDR3 is built from 15 residues. V was clipped by 1 base and J by 6 bases, with 13 bases between them. The CDR3 loop reads CASSLTTVVAGELFF. CDR3 sequence (DNA): TGCGCCAGCAGCTTGACAACAGTAGTAGCCGGGGAGCTGTTTTTT. The full variable domain, in which reference TRBV5-1 and TRBJ2-2 provide the parts outside the CDR3, is KAGVTQTPRYLIKTRGQQVTLSCSPISGHRSVSWYQQTPGQGLQFLFEYFSETQRNKGNFPGRFSGRQFSNSRSEMNVSTLELGDSALYLCASSLTTVVAGELFFGEGSRLTVL.

This chain uses TRBV29-1 with TRBJ1-3, with 10 nucleotides matching TRBD1. The CDR3 sequence is 14 residues long. Germline V gene sequence: CDR1 SQVTM, CDR2 ANQGSEA. V shed 7 bases, J shed 1 base, and the junction held 4 bases outside the gene matches. CDR3: CSGRQGASGNTIYF. CDR3 nucleotide sequence: TGCAGCGGTAGACAGGGGGCGTCTGGAAACACCATATATTTT.

The genes are TRBV7-2 and TRBJ2-6; the match to TRBD1 covers 10 bases. V gave up 6 bases and J gave up 0 bases; unmatched junction bases: 5. This CDR3 contains 17 residues. CDR1 SGHTA and CDR2 FQGNSA come from the germline V gene. Here the CDR3 reads CASRGRDRGSGANVLTF. The CDR3 nucleotides are TGTGCCAGCAGAGGACGGGACAGGGGCTCTGGGGCCAACGTCCTGACTTTC.

This chain links TRBV11-3 with TRBJ1-1; 9 nucleotides agree with TRBD1. CDR1 and CDR2 from the germline V gene are SGHNT and YENEEA. J was trimmed by 8 bases and V by 1 base; bases with no gene match: 5. The CDR3 runs 14 residues. The CDR3 loop reads CASSLGGTGQEAFF. The CDR3 DNA is TGTGCCAGCAGCTTAGGTGGGACAGGGCAGGAAGCTTTCTTT.

The chain links TRBV6-6 to TRBJ2-2; TRBD1 matches at 8 bases. Trimming removed 5 bases from V and 1 base from J; junction bases left unmatched: 6. This CDR3 is 16 amino acids long. Germline V lookup: CDR1 MNHNY, CDR2 SVGAGI (reference sequence). The CDR3 region has the DNA TGTGCCAGCAGTCAGTGGACAGGGAAGAACACCGGGGAGCTGTTTTTT. Encoded protein: CASSQWTGKNTGELFF.

This chain joins TRBV19 and TRBJ1-2, with unresolved D. Trimming pared 2 bases from V and 2 bases from J, leaving 9 bases between. CDR3 length: 14 residues. In germline, CDR1 is LNHDA, CDR2 SQIVND (reference sequence). Here the CDR3 reads CASSIPGNNYGYTF. In DNA form, the CDR3 reads TGTGCCAGTAGTATACCGGGGAACAACTATGGCTACACCTTC.

The V and J genes are TRBV20-1 and TRBJ2-2, with 8 bases lining up with TRBD1. V dropped 3 bases and J dropped 6; count of bases not matched to a gene: 6. This CDR3 region has 14 residues. CDR1 is DFQATT and CDR2 is SNEGSKA in the germline V gene (reference sequence). The CDR3 DNA sequence: TGCAGTGCTAGTGGGACAGGCTGGGCCGGGGAGCTGTTTTTT. Translating it yields CSASGTGWAGELFF.

This clone has just one count. This chain uses TRBV5-1 with TRBJ2-5; D is uncertain. Germline values: CDR1 SGHRS, CDR2 YFSETQ. The CDR3 consists of 13 residues. Trimming shortened V by 0 bases and J by 4 bases, and 7 bases separated the two germline ends. CDR3 residues: CASSLGLPETQYF. The CDR3 nucleotides read TGCGCCAGCAGCTTGGGTCTACCAGAGACCCAGTACTTC.

The gene calls are TRBV27 and TRBJ2-7, with TRBD1 matching 8 bases. J gave up 4 bases and V 5 bases, and 7 bases lay outside the gene matches. The CDR3 runs 14 residues. Germline CDR1 MNHEY, CDR2 SMNVEV (reference sequence). The CDR3 reads CASSPQGARYEQYF. For the CDR3, the DNA is TGTGCCAGCAGTCCTCAGGGGGCGAGGTACGAGCAGTACTTC.

The chain joins TRBV5-1 to TRBJ2-5; 12 positions agree with TRBD2. The CDR3 has 17 amino acids. Germline loops: CDR1 SGHRS, CDR2 YFSETQ. Unmatched junction bases numbered 11, after V lost 3 bases and J lost 5 bases. CDR3 residues: CASSSSLAGGPGETQYF. The DNA of the CDR3 is TGCGCCAGCAGCTCATCCCTAGCGGGGGGGCCTGGGGAGACCCAGTACTTC. Complete variable domain (other parts from reference TRBV5-1 and TRBJ2-5): KAGVTQTPRYLIKTRGQQVTLSCSPISGHRSVSWYQQTPGQGLQFLFEYFSETQRNKGNFPGRFSGRQFSNSRSEMNVSTLELGDSALYLCASSSSLAGGPGETQYFGPGTRLLVL.

The rearrangement links TRBV10-3 to TRBJ1-5, with a tentative D call TRBD1 (6 bases). The CDR3 length is 14 residues. Germline loops: CDR1 ENHRY, CDR2 SYGVKD. V shed 1 base and J shed 5 bases, with 9 bases lying between them. The DNA of the CDR3 is TGTGCCATCAGTGAGTGGGGGGGCTATCAGCCCCAGCATTTT. It encodes CAISEWGGYQPQHF.

Only a few counts were recorded for this clone. The rearrangement joins TRBV5-1 to TRBJ1-4; D is uncertain. Germline CDR1 reads SGHRS; CDR2 reads YFSETQ. This CDR3 spans 15 amino acids. The V gene lost 7 bases and the J gene lost 5 bases, with 18 bases spanning the gap. DNA for the CDR3: TGCGCCAGCCCCAGGTGGCCGTTGCAGAATGAAAAACTGTTTTTT. This encodes CASPRWPLQNEKLFF.

V is TRBV5-1 and J is TRBJ1-1, with 9 positions matching TRBD1. Germline V CDR1 and CDR2: SGHRS, YFSETQ. The CDR3 spans 14 residues. The ends lost 4 bases at V and 5 bases at J; junction bases unmatched: 6. CDR3 DNA: TGCGCCAGCAGCCAACAGGGGGCAGGGACTGAAGCTTTCTTT. It translates to CASSQQGAGTEAFF.

The rearrangement links TRBV3-1 (or the pseudogene TRBV3-2) to TRBJ1-6; 7 bases are shared with TRBD1. The CDR3 contains 15 residues. Trimming took 5 bases from V and 7 from J; bases not matched to a gene: 8. Looked up from germline, CDR1 is LGHDT and CDR2 is YNNKEL (reference sequence). The CDR3 DNA reads as TGTGCCAGCAGCTCCTGGGACAGCGAAAATTCACCCCTCCACTTT. This codes for CASSSWDSENSPLHF.

The chain links TRBV29-1 to TRBJ1-6; tentative D call: TRBD1 (5 bases). Germline assignment: CDR1 SQVTM and CDR2 ANQGSEA. This CDR3 has 14 residues. Trimming removed 6 bases at V and 6 bases at J, with 15 bases between. CDR3 region: CSVTQGDLNSPLHF. DNA of the CDR3: TGCAGCGTCACCCAGGGTGACCTTAATTCACCCCTCCACTTT. Filled out from reference TRBV29-1 and TRBJ1-6, the complete variable domain reads SAVISQKPSRDICQRGTSLTIQCQVDSQVTMMFWYRQQPGQSLTLIATANQGSEATYESGFVIDKFPISRPNLTFSTLTVSNMSPEDSSIYLCSVTQGDLNSPLHFGNGTRLTVT.

J is TRBJ2-3 and V is TRBV27; 12 nucleotides align to TRBD2. The ends lost 8 bases at V and 2 bases at J; junction bases unmatched: 8. The CDR3 spans 16 residues. CDR1 MNHEY and CDR2 SMNVEV come from the germline V gene (reference sequence). CDR3 sequence: CASAPLAGGLTDTQYF. CDR3 DNA: TGTGCCAGCGCCCCACTAGCGGGGGGCCTCACAGATACGCAGTATTTT.

The V call is TRBV2, the J call TRBJ2-1; 7 nucleotides agree with TRBD2. Germline CDR1 is SNHLY and CDR2 is FYNNEI. This CDR3 has 15 residues. The V gene end was trimmed by 7 bases and the J gene end by 3 bases; junction bases not matched to a gene: 9. In DNA, the CDR3 is TGTGCCAGCACCGGTCCCGGGGGGTTCTACAATGAGCAGTTCTTC. It translates to CASTGPGGFYNEQFF.